Described below is a single TCR beta chain sequence and its context. Its antigen is still unknown. The CDR3 is made up of 15 amino acids. V lost 3 bases to trimming and J lost 6 bases, with 17 bases between them. Per the germline V gene, CDR1 is MDHEN and CDR2 is SYDVKM. The data are from a study of T cells in localized non-small cell lung cancer. Study-wide results and caveats: Uninvolved adjacent lung showed the highest T cell clonality, exceeding tumor. Because researchers sequenced only one region of the tumor, heterogeneity is still possible. When the top 100 tumor clones were examined, a median approximately 62 of them also appeared in the adjacent lung, which was paired and uninvolved.

The assay was immunoSEQ multiplex PCR, and TCRdb's table has in-frame clones only and misses some. This sample has around 6,400 clones, with about 44% found just once. This clonotype was obtained from a man between 40 and 75 years old with stage I lung adenocarcinoma. This specimen was lymph node tissue, taken before any cancer treatment. The J gene is TRBJ1-2, the V gene TRBV28; a possible D gene is TRBD1 (5 bases). The CDR3 nucleotides read TGTGCCAGCAGTTTGTGGGGGGACCCGGGGAATGGCTACACCTTC. This gives the protein CASSLWGDPGNGYTF.